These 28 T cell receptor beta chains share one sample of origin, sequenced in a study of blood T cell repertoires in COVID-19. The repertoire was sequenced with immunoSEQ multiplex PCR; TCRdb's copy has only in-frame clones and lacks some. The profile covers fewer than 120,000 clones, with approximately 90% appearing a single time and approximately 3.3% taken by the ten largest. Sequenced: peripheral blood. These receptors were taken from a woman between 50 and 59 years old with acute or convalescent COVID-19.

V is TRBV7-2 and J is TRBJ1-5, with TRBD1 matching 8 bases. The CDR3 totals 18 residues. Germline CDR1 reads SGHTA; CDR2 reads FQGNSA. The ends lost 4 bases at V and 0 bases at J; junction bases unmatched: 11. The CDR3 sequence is CASSSRPGTGFSNQPQHF. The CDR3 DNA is TGTGCCAGCAGCTCCCGACCCGGGACAGGTTTTAGCAATCAGCCCCAGCATTTT.

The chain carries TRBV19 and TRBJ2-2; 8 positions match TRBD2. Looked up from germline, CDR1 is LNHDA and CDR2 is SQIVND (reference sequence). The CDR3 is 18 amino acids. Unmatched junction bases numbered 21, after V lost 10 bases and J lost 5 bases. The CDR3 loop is CATSGRLSAGGRTGELFF. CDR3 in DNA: TGTGCCACCTCCGGCAGGTTGAGCGCGGGAGGTAGAACCGGGGAGCTGTTTTTT.

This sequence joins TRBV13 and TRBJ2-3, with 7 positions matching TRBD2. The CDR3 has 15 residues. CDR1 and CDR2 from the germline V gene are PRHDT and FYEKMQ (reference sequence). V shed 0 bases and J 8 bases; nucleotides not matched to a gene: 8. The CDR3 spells CASSLGRETPGTQYF. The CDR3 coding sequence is TGTGCCAGCAGCTTAGGGCGGGAGACCCCCGGTACGCAGTATTTT.

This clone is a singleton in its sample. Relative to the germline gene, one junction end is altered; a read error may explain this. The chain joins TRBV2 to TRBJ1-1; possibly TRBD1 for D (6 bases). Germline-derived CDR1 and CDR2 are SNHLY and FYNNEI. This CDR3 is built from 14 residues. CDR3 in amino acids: CASSLLRGGTEVFF. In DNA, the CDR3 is TGTGCCAGCAGTCTTCTGAGGGGGGGCACTGAAGTTTTCTTT.

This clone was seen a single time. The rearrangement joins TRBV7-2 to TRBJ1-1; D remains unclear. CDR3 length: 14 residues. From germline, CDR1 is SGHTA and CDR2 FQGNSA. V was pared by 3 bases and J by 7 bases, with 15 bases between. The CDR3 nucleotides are TGTGCCAGCAGCTTGGGTCCTCCGGGAGGTGAAGCTTTCTTT. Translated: CASSLGPPGGEAFF.

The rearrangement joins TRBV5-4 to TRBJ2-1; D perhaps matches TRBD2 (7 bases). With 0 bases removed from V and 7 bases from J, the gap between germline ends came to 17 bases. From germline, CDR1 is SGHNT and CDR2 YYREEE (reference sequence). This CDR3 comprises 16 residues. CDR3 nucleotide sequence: TGTGCCAGCAGCTTGGCCCGGGGGGCGACCCGGAATGAGCAGTTCTTC. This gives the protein CASSLARGATRNEQFF.

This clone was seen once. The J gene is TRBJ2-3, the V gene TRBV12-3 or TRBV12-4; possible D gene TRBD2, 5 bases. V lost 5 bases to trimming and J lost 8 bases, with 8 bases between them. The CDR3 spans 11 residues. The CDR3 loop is CASSLAGTQYF. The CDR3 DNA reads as TGTGCCAGCAGTCTGGCGGGTACGCAGTATTTT.

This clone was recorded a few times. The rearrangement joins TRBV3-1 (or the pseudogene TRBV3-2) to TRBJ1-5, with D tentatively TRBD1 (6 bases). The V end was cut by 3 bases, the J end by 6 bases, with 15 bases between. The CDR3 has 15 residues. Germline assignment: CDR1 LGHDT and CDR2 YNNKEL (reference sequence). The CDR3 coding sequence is TGTGCCAGCAGCCAGGAAACAGGGATCGGTCAGCCCCAGCATTTT. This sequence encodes CASSQETGIGQPQHF.

CDR3 region: CASSLQATQYF. The CDR3 DNA reads as TGTGCCAGCAGCCTTCAGGCGACCCAGTACTTC. The rearrangement uses TRBV7-8 and TRBJ2-5; D not resolved. This CDR3 is built from 11 residues. V lost 5 bases and J lost 7, with 8 bases in between. Germline lookup yields CDR1 SGHVS and CDR2 FQNEAQ.

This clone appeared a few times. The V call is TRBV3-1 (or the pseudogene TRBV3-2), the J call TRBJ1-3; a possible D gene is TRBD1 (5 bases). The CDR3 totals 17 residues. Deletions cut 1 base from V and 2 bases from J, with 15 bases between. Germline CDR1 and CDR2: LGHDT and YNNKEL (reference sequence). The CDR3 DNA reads TGTGCCAGCAGCCAAGGTACCGGGGGATACGCTGGAAACACCATATATTTT. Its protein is CASSQGTGGYAGNTIYF.

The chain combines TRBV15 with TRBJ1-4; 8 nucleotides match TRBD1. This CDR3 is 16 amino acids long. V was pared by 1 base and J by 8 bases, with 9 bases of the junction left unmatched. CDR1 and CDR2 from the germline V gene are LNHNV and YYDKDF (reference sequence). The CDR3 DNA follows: TGTGCCACCAGCAGAGGCCCGACAGGGGTGGGCGAAAAACTGTTTTTT. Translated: CATSRGPTGVGEKLFF. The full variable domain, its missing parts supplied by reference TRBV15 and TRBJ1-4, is DAMVIQNPRYQVTQFGKPVTLSCSQTLNHNVMYWYQQKSSQAPKLLFHYYDKDFNNEADTPDNFQSRRPNTSFCFLDIRSPGLGDTAMYLCATSRGPTGVGEKLFFGSGTQLSVL.

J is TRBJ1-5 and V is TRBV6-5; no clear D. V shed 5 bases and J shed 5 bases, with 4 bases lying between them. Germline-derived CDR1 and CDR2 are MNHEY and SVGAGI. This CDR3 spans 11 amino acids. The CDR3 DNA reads TGTGCCAGCAGTACTTATCAGCCCCAGCATTTT. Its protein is CASSTYQPQHF.

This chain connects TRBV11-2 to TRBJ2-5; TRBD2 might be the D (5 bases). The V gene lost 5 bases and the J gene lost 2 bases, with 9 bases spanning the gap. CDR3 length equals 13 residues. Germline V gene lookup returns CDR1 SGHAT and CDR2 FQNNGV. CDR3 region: CASSKGSQETQYF. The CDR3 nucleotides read TGTGCCAGCAGCAAAGGGAGTCAAGAGACCCAGTACTTC.

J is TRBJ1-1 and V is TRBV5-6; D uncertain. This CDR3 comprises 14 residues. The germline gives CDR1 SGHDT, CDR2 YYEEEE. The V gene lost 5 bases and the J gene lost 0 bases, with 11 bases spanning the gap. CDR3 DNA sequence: TGTGCCAGCAGGCCGTACCAGGTGAACACTGAAGCTTTCTTT. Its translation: CASRPYQVNTEAFF. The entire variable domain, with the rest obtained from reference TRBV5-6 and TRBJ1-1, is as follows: DAGVTQSPTHLIKTRGQQVTLRCSPKSGHDTVSWYQQALGQGPQFIFQYYEEEERQRGNFPDRFSGHQFPNYSSELNVNALLLGDSALYLCASRPYQVNTEAFFGQGTRLTVV.

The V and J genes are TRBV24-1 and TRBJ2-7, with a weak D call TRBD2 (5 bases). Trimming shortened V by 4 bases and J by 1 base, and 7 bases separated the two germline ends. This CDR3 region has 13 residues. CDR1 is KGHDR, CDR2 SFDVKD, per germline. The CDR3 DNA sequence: TGTGCCACCAGTGAAGGGAGTTCCTACGAGCAGTACTTC. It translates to CATSEGSSYEQYF.

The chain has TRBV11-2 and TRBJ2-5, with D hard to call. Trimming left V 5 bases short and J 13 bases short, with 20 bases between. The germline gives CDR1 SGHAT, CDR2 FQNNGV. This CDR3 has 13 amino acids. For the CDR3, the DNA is TGTGCCAGCAGCATCACGACTGACCCCCCGGGGTACTTC. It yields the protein CASSITTDPPGYF.

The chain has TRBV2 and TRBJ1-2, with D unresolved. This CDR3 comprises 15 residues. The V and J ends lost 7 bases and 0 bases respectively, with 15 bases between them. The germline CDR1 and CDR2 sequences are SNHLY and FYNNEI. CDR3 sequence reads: CASKTGSSSNYGYTF. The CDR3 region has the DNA TGTGCCAGCAAGACCGGGTCCAGCTCTAACTATGGCTACACCTTC.

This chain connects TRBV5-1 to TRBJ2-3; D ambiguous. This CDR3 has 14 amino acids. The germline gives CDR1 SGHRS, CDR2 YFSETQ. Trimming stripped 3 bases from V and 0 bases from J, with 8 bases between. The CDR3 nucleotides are TGCGCCAGCAGCTGGGCCTCCAGCACAGATACGCAGTATTTT. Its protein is CASSWASSTDTQYF.

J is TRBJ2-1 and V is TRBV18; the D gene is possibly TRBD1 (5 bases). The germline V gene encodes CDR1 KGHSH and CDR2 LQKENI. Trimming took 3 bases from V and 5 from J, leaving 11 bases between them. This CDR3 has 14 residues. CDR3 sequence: CASSPERTNNEQFF. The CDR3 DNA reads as TGTGCCAGCTCACCCGAAAGGACAAACAATGAGCAGTTCTTC.

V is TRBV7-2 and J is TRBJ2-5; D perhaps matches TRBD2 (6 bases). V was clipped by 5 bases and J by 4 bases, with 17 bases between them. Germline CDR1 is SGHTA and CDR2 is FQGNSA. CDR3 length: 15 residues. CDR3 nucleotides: TGTGCCAGCAGCGCCGGTAGCGGTCGGGGAGAGACCCAGTACTTC. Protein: CASSAGSGRGETQYF. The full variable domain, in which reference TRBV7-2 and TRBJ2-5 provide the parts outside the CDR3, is GAGVSQSPSNKVTEKGKDVELRCDPISGHTALYWYRQSLGQGLEFLIYFQGNSAPDKSGLPSDRFSAERTGGSVSTLTIQRTQQEDSAVYLCASSAGSGRGETQYFGPGTRLLVL.

The CDR3 nucleotides read TGCGCCAGCAGCTTGGGCGGGAGTCCCGGGGAGCTGTTTTTT. Protein sequence: CASSLGGSPGELFF. The chain carries TRBV5-1 and TRBJ2-2; the match to TRBD2 covers 7 bases. Germline CDR1 and CDR2: SGHRS and YFSETQ. Trimming cost V 0 bases and J 6 bases; bases outside gene matches: 2. This CDR3 has 14 residues.

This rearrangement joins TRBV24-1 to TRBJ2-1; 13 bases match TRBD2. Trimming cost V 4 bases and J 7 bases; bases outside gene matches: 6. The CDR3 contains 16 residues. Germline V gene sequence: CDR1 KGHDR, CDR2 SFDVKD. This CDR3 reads CATSDRLAGGVNEQFF. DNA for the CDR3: TGTGCCACCAGTGACCGACTAGCGGGAGGTGTGAATGAGCAGTTCTTC.

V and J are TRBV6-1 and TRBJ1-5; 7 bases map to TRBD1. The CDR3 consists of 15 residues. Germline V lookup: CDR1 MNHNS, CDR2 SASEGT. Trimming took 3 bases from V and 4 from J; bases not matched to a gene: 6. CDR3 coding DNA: TGTGCCAGCAGTGATCAGGGGGGAGGAAATCAGCCCCAGCATTTT. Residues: CASSDQGGGNQPQHF.

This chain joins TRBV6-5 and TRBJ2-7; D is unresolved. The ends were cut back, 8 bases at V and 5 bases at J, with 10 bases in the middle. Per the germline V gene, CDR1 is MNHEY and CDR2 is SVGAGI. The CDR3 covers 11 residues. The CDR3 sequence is CASRVLNEQYF. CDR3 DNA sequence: TGTGCCAGCCGGGTCTTGAACGAGCAGTACTTC.

CDR3 in amino acids: CASSLPGQGHNEQFF. The CDR3 DNA reads TGTGCCAGTAGCCTTCCGGGACAGGGTCACAATGAGCAGTTCTTC. The chain couples TRBV19 to TRBJ2-1; TRBD1 aligns across 9 bases. The V gene's germline CDR1 is LNHDA and CDR2 SQIVND (reference sequence). V was clipped by 6 bases and J by 5 bases; unmatched bases: 8. This CDR3 has 15 amino acids. Looking up the rest from reference TRBV19 and TRBJ2-1 gives the full variable domain: DGGITQSPKYLFRKEGQNVTLSCEQNLNHDAMYWYRQDPGQGLRLIYYSQIVNDFQKGDIAEGYSVSREKKESFPLTVTSAQKNPTAFYLCASSLPGQGHNEQFFGPGTRLTVL.

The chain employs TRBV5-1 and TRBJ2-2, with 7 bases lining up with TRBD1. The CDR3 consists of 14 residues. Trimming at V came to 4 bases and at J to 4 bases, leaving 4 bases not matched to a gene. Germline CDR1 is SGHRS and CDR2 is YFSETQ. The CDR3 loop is CASSVAGGTGELFF. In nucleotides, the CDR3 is TGCGCCAGCAGCGTCGCAGGGGGCACCGGGGAGCTGTTTTTT. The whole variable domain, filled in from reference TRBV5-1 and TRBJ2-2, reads KAGVTQTPRYLIKTRGQQVTLSCSPISGHRSVSWYQQTPGQGLQFLFEYFSETQRNKGNFPGRFSGRQFSNSRSEMNVSTLELGDSALYLCASSVAGGTGELFFGEGSRLTVL.

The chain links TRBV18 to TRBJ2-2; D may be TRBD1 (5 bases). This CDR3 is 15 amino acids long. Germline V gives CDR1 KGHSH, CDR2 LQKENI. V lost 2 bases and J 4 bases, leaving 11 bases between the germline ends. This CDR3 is CASSPGQGPTGELFF. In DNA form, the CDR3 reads TGTGCCAGCTCACCAGGGCAGGGCCCCACCGGGGAGCTGTTTTTT.

Here the CDR3 reads CASSVTGYGYTF. CDR3 nucleotide sequence: TGTGCCAGCAGTGTAACAGGTTATGGCTACACCTTC. The chain carries TRBV2 and TRBJ1-2; possibly TRBD1 for D (5 bases). From germline, CDR1 is SNHLY and CDR2 FYNNEI. CDR3 length: 12 amino acids. Trimming cost V 4 bases and J 5 bases, with 8 bases left between them.